This entry describes one T cell receptor beta chain. The authors' processing: Amplification from reference gene primers served as the basis for estimated nucleated cell counts. This table comes from immunoSEQ multiplex PCR, and its TCRdb copy is limited to in-frame clones, with some not included. Clone size and V and J calls were adopted from that table, with D and trimming inferred from the DNA. Of roughly 210,000 clones in the sample, 88% are singletons; the top ten hold 1.5% to 2%. These data originate in a study of blood T cell repertoires in COVID-19. The overall study: COVID-19 samples from acute and convalescent phases originated in the United States, Italy and Spain. From T cells, B-cell-depleted T cells, or PBMCs came the material, which was cDNA or gDNA.

There are 13 residues in the CDR3. The V end lost 2 bases, the J end lost 6 bases, and 8 bases lay between the germline ends. Germline V gene data show CDR1 as SGHVS and CDR2 as FQNEAQ. V usage is TRBV7-8 and J usage is TRBJ2-1, with D tentatively TRBD1 (5 bases). Sequencing used peripheral blood. This receptor was obtained from a man between 65 and 79 years old with acute or convalescent COVID-19. Here the CDR3 reads CASSLQGSNEQFF. CDR3 DNA sequence: TGTGCCAGCAGCTTACAGGGATCCAATGAGCAGTTCTTC.